A selection of T cell receptor beta chains follows, all from one sample in a study of OX40 agonist ivuxolimab in advanced cancers. Libraries were prepared by immunoSEQ multiplex PCR; TCRdb keeps only in-frame clonotypes and omits some of them. The table includes 12,000 or so clones, about 81% detected once. The sequencing used CD4+ or CD8+ T cells sorted from blood, collected in a trial of the OX40 agonist ivuxolimab. The receptor source for this set is an adult with an advanced solid tumor such as melanoma, head and neck, liver or kidney cancer. The CDR3 runs from the conserved cysteine through the conserved F or W. The order of the fields is J gene, D gene, V gene, CDR3 protein, CDR3 DNA. The D gene is left open where the match is weak.

>TRBJ2-7|.|TRBV2
CASSEAGFSYEQYF
TGTGCCAGCAGTGAAGCGGGGTTCTCCTACGAGCAGTACTTC
>TRBJ1-5|.|TRBV27
CASSPGNQPQHF
TGTGCCAGCAGTCCGGGGAATCAGCCCCAGCATTTT
>TRBJ1-6|TRBD1|TRBV5-4
CASSLGAGTADSPLHF
TGTGCCAGCAGCTTGGGGGCGGGGACAGCCGATTCACCCCTCCACTTT
>TRBJ2-2|TRBD2|TRBV11-3
CASGLVGGELFF
TGTGCCAGCGGACTAGTCGGCGGGGAGCTGTTTTTT
>TRBJ2-5|.|TRBV2
CASSAPERQETQYF
TGTGCCAGCAGTGCCCCTGAGAGGCAAGAGACCCAGTACTTC
>TRBJ1-2|TRBD1|TRBV6-1
CASSGDRVIGEDGYTF
TGTGCCAGCAGTGGTGACAGGGTGATTGGGGAGGATGGCTACACCTTC
>TRBJ2-3|TRBD2|TRBV19
CASSIDLGGGYGWDTQYF
TGTGCCAGTAGTATAGATCTTGGCGGGGGTTACGGTTGGGATACGCAGTATTTT
>TRBJ1-2|TRBD1|TRBV19
CASTRSQTGEVGYGYTF
TGTGCCAGTACCCGCTCTCAGACAGGGGAAGTGGGCTATGGCTACACCTTC
>TRBJ2-1|TRBD2|TRBV18
CASSERGTSGTQGNEQFF
TGTGCCAGCTCAGAACGCGGGACTAGCGGGACCCAAGGGAATGAGCAGTTCTTC
>TRBJ1-1|.|TRBV6-5
CASSLAWTSTEAFF
TGTGCCAGCAGCCTGGCTTGGACGAGCACTGAAGCTTTCTTT
>TRBJ1-1|TRBD1|TRBV4-1
CASSLGQGNTEAFF
TGCGCCAGCAGCCTGGGACAGGGAAACACTGAAGCTTTCTTT
>TRBJ2-7|.|TRBV27
CASYDSDEQYF
TGTGCCAGCTACGACAGCGACGAGCAGTACTTC
>TRBJ2-3|.|TRBV11-2
CASSRLLGTGLTDTQYF
TGTGCCAGCAGCCGATTACTGGGTACGGGCCTCACAGATACGCAGTATTTT
>TRBJ1-3|TRBD1|TRBV13
CASSSFTSTGVSGNTIYF
TGTGCCAGCAGCTCATTTACCTCAACAGGGGTCTCTGGAAACACCATATATTTT
>TRBJ1-1|.|TRBV4-1
CASSQEAGTEAFF
TGCGCCAGCAGCCAAGAGGCGGGCACTGAAGCTTTCTTT
>TRBJ2-5|.|TRBV20-1
CSPATGDF
TGCAGTCCAGCCACGGGGGACTTC